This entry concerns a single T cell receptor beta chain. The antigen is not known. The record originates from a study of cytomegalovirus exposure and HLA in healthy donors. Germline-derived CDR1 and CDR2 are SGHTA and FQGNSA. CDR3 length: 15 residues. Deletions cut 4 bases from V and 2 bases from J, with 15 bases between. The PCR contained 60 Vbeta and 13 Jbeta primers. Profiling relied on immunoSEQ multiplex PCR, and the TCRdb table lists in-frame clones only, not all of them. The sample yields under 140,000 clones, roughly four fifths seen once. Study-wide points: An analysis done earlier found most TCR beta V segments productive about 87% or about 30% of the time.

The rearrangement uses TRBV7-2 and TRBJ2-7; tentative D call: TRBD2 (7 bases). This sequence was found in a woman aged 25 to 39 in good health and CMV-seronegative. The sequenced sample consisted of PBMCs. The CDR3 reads CASSSGGLGTYEQYF. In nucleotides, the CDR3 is TGTGCCAGCAGCTCCGGGGGGCTGGGAACCTACGAGCAGTACTTC.